The 23 T cell receptor beta chains listed next were all sequenced from one sample in a study of T-cell reconstitution after alpha-beta-depleted transplantation in children. Molecular barcoding with unique molecular identifiers was used for the TCRbeta library. Each CDR3 protein is one row after TCRdb ran MiXCR on the PCR reads. This sample has approximately 980,000 distinct CDR3 sequences; under 30% occur once, and the top ten carry about 28%. Sample: PBMCs, mostly from graft donor cells, taken 360 days after TCRalphabeta/CD19-depleted stem cell transplant. These receptors all stem from a boy in the first two years of life who had a stem cell transplant for SCID, so the T cells may come from the graft donor.

V is TRBV2 and J is TRBJ2-1; D is unclear. The germline CDR1 and CDR2 sequences are SNHLY and FYNNEI. The CDR3 consists of 13 residues. V gave up 2 bases and J gave up 9 bases, with 11 bases separating them. CDR3 bases: TGTGCCAGCAGTGAACGTCTAGGGCTTGAGCAGTTCTTC. This sequence encodes CASSERLGLEQFF. The whole variable domain, remainder taken from reference TRBV2 and TRBJ2-1, is EPEVTQTPSHQVTQMGQEVILRCVPISNHLYFYWYRQILGQKVEFLVSFYNNEISEKSEIFDDQFSVERPDGSNFTLKIRSTKLEDSAMYFCASSERLGLEQFFGPGTRLTVL.

V and J are TRBV9 and TRBJ2-3, with D tentatively TRBD2 (6 bases). Trimming cost V 3 bases and J 2 bases, with 13 bases left between them. Per the germline V gene, CDR1 is SGDLS and CDR2 is YYNGEE. This CDR3 region has 15 residues. CDR3 DNA: TGTGCCAGCAGCGCCGCGGGGACCACCACAGATACGCAGTATTTT. Amino acid sequence: CASSAAGTTTDTQYF.

This clonotype was recorded a few times. The chain has TRBV29-1 and TRBJ1-2; D may be TRBD1 (5 bases). Germline loops: CDR1 SQVTM, CDR2 ANQGSEA. This CDR3 region has 15 residues. V lost 5 bases and J 7 bases, leaving 23 bases between the germline ends. The CDR3 DNA reads as TGCAGCGTTTTCGGTGGAGTCGGGGGAAAGCGTGGCTACACCTTC. Translation gives CSVFGGVGGKRGYTF.

The V call is TRBV4-1, the J call TRBJ2-5; tentatively, D is TRBD1 (6 bases). V lost 10 bases and J lost 0, with 15 bases in between. CDR3 length equals 14 residues. Germline V gene lookup returns CDR1 MGHRA and CDR2 YSYEKL. The CDR3 here is CATSTGPYQETQYF. The CDR3 DNA reads TGCGCCACTTCGACAGGACCCTACCAAGAGACCCAGTACTTC.

This clonotype turned up a few times. The chain recombines TRBV28 with TRBJ1-6, with TRBD1 as a possible D gene (5 bases). Trimming took 7 bases from V and 9 from J, leaving 22 bases between them. There are 16 residues in the CDR3. Germline CDR1 is MDHEN and CDR2 is SYDVKM. The CDR3 bases are TGTGCCAGCACCCCGGGGCGAGGCAGTCGGGCTTCACCCCTCCACTTT. Translating it yields CASTPGRGSRASPLHF.

J is TRBJ2-1 and V is TRBV4-2; 11 bases fit TRBD2. This CDR3 spans 18 amino acids. Germline assignment: CDR1 LGHNA and CDR2 YNFKEQ. J was trimmed by 8 bases and V by 2 bases; bases with no gene match: 14. CDR3 DNA: TGTGCCAGCAGCCAACACCCCGGGACTAGCGGCCTCTCTTATGAGCAGTTCTTC. This translates into CASSQHPGTSGLSYEQFF.

This clonotype was found a few times. V and J are TRBV6-5 and TRBJ1-1; no reliable D call. V gave up 0 bases and J gave up 1 base, with 9 bases separating them. CDR1 and CDR2 (germline): MNHEY, SVGAGI. The CDR3 is 15 amino acids. CDR3 region: CASSYSNWQNTEAFF. The CDR3 coding sequence is TGTGCCAGCAGTTACTCGAATTGGCAGAACACTGAAGCTTTCTTT.

The V and J genes are TRBV30 and TRBJ1-2; perhaps TRBD1 as D (5 bases). V was shortened by 4 bases and J by 8 bases, with 14 bases between the two germline ends. The CDR3 consists of 12 residues. From germline, CDR1 is GTSNPN and CDR2 SVGIG (reference sequence). For the CDR3, the DNA is TGTGCCTGGACCGACAGTCTGCGGGGCTACACCTTC. This codes for CAWTDSLRGYTF.

This clonotype has only a few counts. The chain couples TRBV11-1 to TRBJ1-5; 7 bases are a match to TRBD1. Germline values: CDR1 SGHAT, CDR2 FQDESV (reference sequence). The CDR3 consists of 17 residues. V lost 0 bases, J lost 3 bases, and 8 bases stayed unmatched. The CDR3 DNA is TGTGCCAGCAGCTTAGCGGTTCCAGGGGGGTTCAATCAGCCCCAGCATTTT. Translating gives CASSLAVPGGFNQPQHF.

The V call is TRBV7-2, the J call TRBJ2-1; 7 bases match TRBD1. Germline CDR1 reads SGHTA; CDR2 reads FQGNSA. Trimming at V came to 5 bases and at J to 7 bases, leaving 11 bases not matched to a gene. This CDR3 comprises 15 residues. The DNA of the CDR3 is TGTGCCAGCAGCCCGGGACAGCCAGTAGGGAATGAGCAGTTCTTC. Translation: CASSPGQPVGNEQFF.

This clonotype occurred a few times. This sequence joins TRBV9 and TRBJ2-1; weak D call: TRBD2 (5 bases). The V end lost 0 bases, the J end lost 7 bases, and 11 bases lay between the germline ends. Germline lookup yields CDR1 SGDLS and CDR2 YYNGEE. This CDR3 is built from 14 residues. As DNA, the CDR3 is TGTGCCAGCAGCGTAGATTTTGGGAGTAATGAGCAGTTCTTC. Its protein product is CASSVDFGSNEQFF.

In its sample, this clonotype was seen a few times. The CDR3 DNA is TGTGCCAGCGGACCTTACAAGTTCTTC. Its protein product is CASGPYKFF. This rearrangement joins TRBV12-3 or TRBV12-4 to TRBJ2-1, with unresolved D. Between the trimmed V and J ends, which lost 8 bases and 14 bases, there was a span of 10 bases. The CDR3 covers 9 residues.

This clonotype has only a few counts. The rearrangement uses TRBV7-8 and TRBJ2-5; 7 nucleotides align to TRBD1. The V gene's germline CDR1 is SGHVS and CDR2 FQNEAQ. The V segment lost 5 bases and the J segment 1 base; nucleotides outside the gene matches: 13. The CDR3 has 17 residues. The CDR3 loop is CASSTDRLRVVQETQYF. CDR3 coding DNA: TGTGCCAGCAGCACGGACAGGTTAAGGGTTGTCCAAGAGACCCAGTACTTC. The variable domain in full, with the rest retrieved from reference TRBV7-8 and TRBJ2-5, is GAGVSQSPRYKVAKRGQDVALRCDPISGHVSLFWYQQALGQGPEFLTYFQNEAQLDKSGLPSDRFFAERPEGSVSTLKIQRTQQEDSAVYLCASSTDRLRVVQETQYFGPGTRLLVL.

This clonotype appeared a few times. The chain combines TRBV29-1 with TRBJ2-1; D unclear. Trimming removed 4 bases at V and 12 bases at J, with 19 bases between. The CDR3 is 13 amino acids. Germline lookup yields CDR1 SQVTM and CDR2 ANQGSEA. CDR3 amino acids: CSVGAQEDSLQFF. The CDR3 nucleotides read TGCAGCGTTGGGGCCCAGGAAGACTCCTTGCAGTTCTTC.

The chain is built from TRBV12-3 or TRBV12-4 and TRBJ1-2, with 8 bases fitting TRBD1. The trim removed 5 bases at V and 4 bases at J, leaving 6 bases unmatched. The CDR3 runs 14 residues. CDR3 bases: TGTGCCAGCAGTCCTCAGGGGGCGACCTATGGCTACACCTTC. Its protein product is CASSPQGATYGYTF.

This clonotype was detected a few times. The chain combines TRBV2 with TRBJ2-7, with unresolved D. With 7 bases removed from V and 6 bases from J, the gap between germline ends came to 10 bases. Germline-derived CDR1 and CDR2 are SNHLY and FYNNEI. The CDR3 totals 11 residues. The CDR3 DNA reads TGTGCCAGCACCGTCGGACGCGAGCAGTACTTC. This codes for CASTVGREQYF.

A few counts support this clonotype. The chain couples TRBV28 to TRBJ1-4; D gene unclear. Germline loops: CDR1 MDHEN, CDR2 SYDVKM. The CDR3 is 15 residues long. V was pared by 4 bases and J by 13 bases, with 22 bases between. The CDR3 DNA reads as TGTGCCAGCAGTTCCGAAACGTCTATAATGAAAGGACTGTTTTTT. Its translation is CASSSETSIMKGLFF.

The rearrangement uses TRBV24-1 and TRBJ2-3; 8 bases map to TRBD1. Losses at the gene ends were 9 bases for V and 2 bases for J; bases not matched to a gene: 9. CDR1 and CDR2 from the germline V gene are KGHDR and SFDVKD. The CDR3 contains 15 residues. This CDR3 is CATRPGTGLTDTQYF. CDR3 nucleotides: TGTGCCACCCGACCCGGGACAGGCCTCACAGATACGCAGTATTTT.

This chain uses TRBV29-1 with TRBJ2-2; D uncertain. CDR3 length: 13 residues. V dropped 6 bases and J dropped 4 bases, with 12 bases sitting between them. CDR1 SQVTM and CDR2 ANQGSEA come from the germline V gene. The CDR3, as DNA: TGCAGCGTAAGGCAGTCAAGCACCGGGGAGCTGTTTTTT. Protein product: CSVRQSSTGELFF.

The rearrangement links TRBV6-1 to TRBJ2-1; TRBD2 matches at 12 bases. Germline lookup yields CDR1 MNHNS and CDR2 SASEGT. V dropped 5 bases and J dropped 8; count of bases not matched to a gene: 7. The CDR3 length is 15 residues. CDR3 in DNA: TGTGCCAGCAGTCAGACTAGCGGGGGTCAGTATGAGCAGTTCTTC. It specifies CASSQTSGGQYEQFF.

This clonotype occurred a few times. The gene calls are TRBV3-1 and TRBJ2-1; TRBD2 matches at 9 bases. V lost 3 bases to trimming and J lost 8 bases; unmatched junction nucleotides: 11. The germline V gene has CDR1 LGHDT and CDR2 YNNKEL (reference sequence). The CDR3 runs 16 residues. In DNA form, the CDR3 reads TGTGCCAGCAGCCACCGAGCGGGGGGCGGTTTCGATGAGCAGTTCTTC. It codes for CASSHRAGGGFDEQFF.

The chain combines TRBV4-3 with TRBJ2-2, with 7 bases aligning to TRBD1. The CDR3 totals 18 residues. Per the germline V gene, CDR1 is LGHNA and CDR2 is YSLEER. Losses at the gene ends were 1 base for V and 5 bases for J; bases not matched to a gene: 13. CDR3 bases: TGCGCCAGCAGCCAAGGGTCTGCGCAGGGGGTACGGACCGGGGAGCTGTTTTTT. This encodes CASSQGSAQGVRTGELFF.

The chain links TRBV7-3 to TRBJ2-4; either TRBD1 or TRBD2 may supply D (5 bases each). V lost 3 bases and J 2 bases, leaving 11 bases between the germline ends. CDR1 SGHTA and CDR2 FQGTGA come from the germline V gene. There are 15 residues in the CDR3. CDR3 residues: CASSFFGGTKNIQYF. The CDR3 DNA follows: TGTGCCAGCAGCTTTTTTGGGGGAACCAAAAACATTCAGTACTTC. Full variable domain (rest looked up from reference TRBV7-3 and TRBJ2-4): GAGVSQTPSNKVTEKGKYVELRCDPISGHTALYWYRQSLGQGPEFLIYFQGTGAADDSGLPNDRFFAVRPEGSVSTLKIQRTERGDSAVYLCASSFFGGTKNIQYFGAGTRLSVL.